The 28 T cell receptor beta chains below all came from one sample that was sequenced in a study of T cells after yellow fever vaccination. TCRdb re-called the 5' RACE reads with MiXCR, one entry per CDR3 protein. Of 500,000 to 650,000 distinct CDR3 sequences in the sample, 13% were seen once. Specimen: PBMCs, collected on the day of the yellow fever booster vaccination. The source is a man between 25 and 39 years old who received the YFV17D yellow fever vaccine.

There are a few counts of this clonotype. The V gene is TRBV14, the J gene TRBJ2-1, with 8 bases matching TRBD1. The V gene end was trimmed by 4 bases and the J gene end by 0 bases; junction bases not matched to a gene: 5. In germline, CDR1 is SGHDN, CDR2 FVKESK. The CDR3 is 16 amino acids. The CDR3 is CASSLLTGASYNEQFF. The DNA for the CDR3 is TGTGCCAGCAGCCTCTTGACAGGGGCCTCCTACAATGAGCAGTTCTTC. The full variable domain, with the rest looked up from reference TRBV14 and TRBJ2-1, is EAGVTQFPSHSVIEKGQTVTLRCDPISGHDNLYWYRRVMGKEIKFLLHFVKESKQDESGMPNNRFLAERTGGTYSTLKVQPAELEDSGVYFCASSLLTGASYNEQFFGPGTRLTVL.

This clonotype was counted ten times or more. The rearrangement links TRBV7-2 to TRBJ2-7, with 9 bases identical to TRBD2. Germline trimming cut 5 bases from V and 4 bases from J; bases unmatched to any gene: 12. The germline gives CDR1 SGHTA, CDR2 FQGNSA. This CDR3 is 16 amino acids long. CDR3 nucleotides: TGTGCCAGCAGCGCAACGTGGGGCGGGAGGGCTTACGAGCAGTACTTC. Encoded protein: CASSATWGGRAYEQYF.

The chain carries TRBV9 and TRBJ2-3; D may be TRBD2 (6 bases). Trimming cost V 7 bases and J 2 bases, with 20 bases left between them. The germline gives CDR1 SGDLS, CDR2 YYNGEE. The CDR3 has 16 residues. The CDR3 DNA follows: TGTGCCAGCGGCGACTCCGGGACTCTCCACACAGATACGCAGTATTTT. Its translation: CASGDSGTLHTDTQYF.

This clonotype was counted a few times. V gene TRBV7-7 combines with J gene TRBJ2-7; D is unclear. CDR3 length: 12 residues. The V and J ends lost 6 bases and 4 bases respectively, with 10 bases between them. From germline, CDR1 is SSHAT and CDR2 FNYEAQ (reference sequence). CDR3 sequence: CASRFRYYEQYF. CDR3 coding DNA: TGTGCCAGCAGGTTTCGGTATTACGAGCAGTACTTC.

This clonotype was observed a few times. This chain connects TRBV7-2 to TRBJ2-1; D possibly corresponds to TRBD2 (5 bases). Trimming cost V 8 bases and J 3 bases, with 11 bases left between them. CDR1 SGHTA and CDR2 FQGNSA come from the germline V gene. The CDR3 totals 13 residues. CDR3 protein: CASRNSVYNEQFF. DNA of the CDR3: TGTGCCAGCCGGAATAGCGTCTACAATGAGCAGTTCTTC.

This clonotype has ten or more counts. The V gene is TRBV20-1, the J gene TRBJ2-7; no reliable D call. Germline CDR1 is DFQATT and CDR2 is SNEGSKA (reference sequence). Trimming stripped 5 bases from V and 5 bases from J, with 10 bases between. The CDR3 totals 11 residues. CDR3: CSAFNGDEQYF. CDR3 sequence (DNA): TGCAGTGCTTTTAATGGCGACGAGCAGTACTTC.

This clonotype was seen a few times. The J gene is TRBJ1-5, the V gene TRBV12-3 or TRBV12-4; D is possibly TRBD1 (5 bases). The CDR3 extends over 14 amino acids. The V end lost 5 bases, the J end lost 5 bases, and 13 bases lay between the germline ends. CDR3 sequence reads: CASSPQGGDQPQHF. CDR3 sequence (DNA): TGTGCCAGCAGTCCTCAGGGAGGGGATCAGCCCCAGCATTTT.

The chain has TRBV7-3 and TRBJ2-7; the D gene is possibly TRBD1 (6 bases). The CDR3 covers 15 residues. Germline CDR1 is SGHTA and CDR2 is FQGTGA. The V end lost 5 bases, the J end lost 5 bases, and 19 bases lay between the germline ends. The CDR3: CASSLNRATLHEQYF. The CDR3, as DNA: TGTGCCAGCAGCCTTAACAGGGCTACACTACACGAGCAGTACTTC.

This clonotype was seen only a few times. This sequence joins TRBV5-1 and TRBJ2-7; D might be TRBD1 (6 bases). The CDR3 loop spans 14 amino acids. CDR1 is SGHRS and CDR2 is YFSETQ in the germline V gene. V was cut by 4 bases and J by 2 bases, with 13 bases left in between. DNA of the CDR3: TGCGCCAGCAGCCCTTGGGACATCGCCTACGAGCAGTACTTC. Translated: CASSPWDIAYEQYF.

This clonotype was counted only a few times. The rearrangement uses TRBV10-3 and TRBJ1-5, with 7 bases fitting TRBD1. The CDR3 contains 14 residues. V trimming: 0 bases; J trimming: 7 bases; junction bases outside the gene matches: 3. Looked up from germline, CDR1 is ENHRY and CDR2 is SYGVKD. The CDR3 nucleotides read TGTGCCATCAGTGAGTCAGGGGGCCAGCAGCCCCAGCATTTT. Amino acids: CAISESGGQQPQHF.

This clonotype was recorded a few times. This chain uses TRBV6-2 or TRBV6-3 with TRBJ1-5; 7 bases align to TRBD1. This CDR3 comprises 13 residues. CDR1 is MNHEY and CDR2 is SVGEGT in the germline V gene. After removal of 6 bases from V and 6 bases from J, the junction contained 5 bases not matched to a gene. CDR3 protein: CASRLAGGQPQHF. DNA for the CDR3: TGTGCCAGCAGGTTAGCAGGGGGTCAGCCCCAGCATTTT.

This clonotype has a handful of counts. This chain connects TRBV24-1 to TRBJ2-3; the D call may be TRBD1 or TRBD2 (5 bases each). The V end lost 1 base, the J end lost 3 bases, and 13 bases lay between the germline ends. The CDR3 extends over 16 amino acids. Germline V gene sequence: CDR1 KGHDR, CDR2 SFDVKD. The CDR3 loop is CATSDFGRDPTDTQYF. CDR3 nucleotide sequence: TGTGCCACCAGTGATTTTGGCAGGGACCCAACAGATACGCAGTATTTT.

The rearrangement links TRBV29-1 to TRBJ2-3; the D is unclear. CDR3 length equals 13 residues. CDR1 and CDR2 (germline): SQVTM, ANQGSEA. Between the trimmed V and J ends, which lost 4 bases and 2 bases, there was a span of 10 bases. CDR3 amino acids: CSVVRSYTDTQYF. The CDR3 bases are TGCAGCGTTGTAAGGTCTTACACAGATACGCAGTATTTT.

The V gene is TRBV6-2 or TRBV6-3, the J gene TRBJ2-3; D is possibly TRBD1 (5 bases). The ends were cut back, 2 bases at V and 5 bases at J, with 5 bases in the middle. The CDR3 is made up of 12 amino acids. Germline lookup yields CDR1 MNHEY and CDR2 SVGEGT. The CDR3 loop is CASSYQGDTQYF. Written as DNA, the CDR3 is TGTGCCAGCAGTTACCAGGGAGATACGCAGTATTTT.

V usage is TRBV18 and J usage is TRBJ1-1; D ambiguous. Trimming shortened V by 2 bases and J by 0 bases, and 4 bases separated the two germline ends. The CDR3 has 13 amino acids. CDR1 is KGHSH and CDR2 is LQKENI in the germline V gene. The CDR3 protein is CASSPALNTEAFF. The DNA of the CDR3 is TGTGCCAGCTCACCAGCTTTGAACACTGAAGCTTTCTTT.

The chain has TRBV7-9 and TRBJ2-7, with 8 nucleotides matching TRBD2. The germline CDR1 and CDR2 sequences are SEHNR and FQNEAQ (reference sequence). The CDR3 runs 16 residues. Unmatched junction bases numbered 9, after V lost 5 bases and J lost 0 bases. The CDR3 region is CASSPTQREPSYEQYF. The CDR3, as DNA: TGTGCCAGCAGCCCCACCCAGCGGGAGCCCTCCTACGAGCAGTACTTC.

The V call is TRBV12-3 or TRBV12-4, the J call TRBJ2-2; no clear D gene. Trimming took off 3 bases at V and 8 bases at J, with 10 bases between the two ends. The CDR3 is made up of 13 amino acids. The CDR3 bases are TGTGCCAGCAGTTTGGGTATAGTTGGGGAGCTGTTTTTT. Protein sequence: CASSLGIVGELFF.

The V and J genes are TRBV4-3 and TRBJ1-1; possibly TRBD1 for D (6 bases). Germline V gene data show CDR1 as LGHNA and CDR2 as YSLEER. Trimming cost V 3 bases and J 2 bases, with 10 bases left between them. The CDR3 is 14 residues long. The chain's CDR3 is CASSHGQSNTEAFF. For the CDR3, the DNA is TGCGCCAGCAGCCATGGACAGAGCAACACTGAAGCTTTCTTT.

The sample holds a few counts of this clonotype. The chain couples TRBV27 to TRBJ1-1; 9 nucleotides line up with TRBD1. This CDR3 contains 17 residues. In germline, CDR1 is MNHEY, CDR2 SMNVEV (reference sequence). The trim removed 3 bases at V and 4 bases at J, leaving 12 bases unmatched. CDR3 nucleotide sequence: TGTGCCAGCAGTTTCTGGTTATGGGACAGGGACGGCACTGAAGCTTTCTTT. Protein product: CASSFWLWDRDGTEAFF.

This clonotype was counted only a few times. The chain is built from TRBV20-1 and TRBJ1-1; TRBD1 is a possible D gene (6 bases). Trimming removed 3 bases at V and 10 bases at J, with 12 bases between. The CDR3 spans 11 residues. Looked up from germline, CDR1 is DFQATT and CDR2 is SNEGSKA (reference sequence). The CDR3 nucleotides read TGCAGTGCTAGCTGGAGGGACACAGCTTTCTTT. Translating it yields CSASWRDTAFF.

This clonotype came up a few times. The CDR3 bases are TGTGCCAGCAGAAAGGGCCTACTTACCCCCCCTGAAGCTTTCTTT. Protein sequence: CASRKGLLTPPEAFF. V is TRBV11-2 and J is TRBJ1-1; D is undetermined. Germline CDR1 SGHAT, CDR2 FQNNGV. The CDR3 has 15 residues. Trimming shortened V by 6 bases and J by 6 bases, and 20 bases separated the two germline ends.

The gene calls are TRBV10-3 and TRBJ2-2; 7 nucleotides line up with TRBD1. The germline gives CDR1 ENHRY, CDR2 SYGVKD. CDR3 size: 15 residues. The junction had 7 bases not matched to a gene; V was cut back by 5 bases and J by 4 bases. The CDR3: CAISLEQGSTGELFF. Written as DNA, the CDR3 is TGTGCCATCAGTCTAGAACAGGGGAGCACCGGGGAGCTGTTTTTT.

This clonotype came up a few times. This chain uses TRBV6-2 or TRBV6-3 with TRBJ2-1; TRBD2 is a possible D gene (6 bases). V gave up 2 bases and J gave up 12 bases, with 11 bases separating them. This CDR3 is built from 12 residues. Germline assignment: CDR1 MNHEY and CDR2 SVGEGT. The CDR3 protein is CASSYGGGVQFF. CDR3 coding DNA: TGTGCCAGCAGTTACGGGGGAGGAGTGCAGTTCTTC.

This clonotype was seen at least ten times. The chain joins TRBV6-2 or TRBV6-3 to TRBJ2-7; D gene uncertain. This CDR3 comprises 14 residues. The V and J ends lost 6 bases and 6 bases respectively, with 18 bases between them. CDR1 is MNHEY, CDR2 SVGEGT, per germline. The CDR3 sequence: CASRTNLSPSEQYF. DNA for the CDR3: TGTGCCAGCAGAACGAACTTGAGTCCCTCCGAGCAGTACTTC.

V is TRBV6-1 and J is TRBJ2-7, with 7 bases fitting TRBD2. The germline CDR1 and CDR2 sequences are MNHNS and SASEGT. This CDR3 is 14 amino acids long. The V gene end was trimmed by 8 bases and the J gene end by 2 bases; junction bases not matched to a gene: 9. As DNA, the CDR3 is TGTGCCAGCGGGAGGGAAGGGCGGGCCTACGAGCAGTACTTC. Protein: CASGREGRAYEQYF.

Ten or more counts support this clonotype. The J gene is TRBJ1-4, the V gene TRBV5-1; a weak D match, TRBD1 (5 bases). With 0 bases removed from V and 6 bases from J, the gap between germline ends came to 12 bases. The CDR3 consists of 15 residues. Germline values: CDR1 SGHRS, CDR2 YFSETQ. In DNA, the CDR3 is TGCGCCAGCAGCTTGGCCGCAGGGTTTGATGAAAAACTGTTTTTT. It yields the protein CASSLAAGFDEKLFF.

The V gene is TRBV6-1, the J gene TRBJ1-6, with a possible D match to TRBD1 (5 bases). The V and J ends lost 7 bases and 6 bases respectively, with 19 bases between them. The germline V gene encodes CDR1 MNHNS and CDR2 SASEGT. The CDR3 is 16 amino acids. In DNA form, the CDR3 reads TGTGCCAGCACCCCCCGGGGGATCTGGGGTAATTCACCCCTCCACTTT. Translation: CASTPRGIWGNSPLHF.

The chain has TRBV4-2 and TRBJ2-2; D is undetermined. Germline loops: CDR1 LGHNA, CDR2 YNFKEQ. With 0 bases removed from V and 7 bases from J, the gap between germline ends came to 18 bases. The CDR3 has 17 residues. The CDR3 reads CASSQDTLPTGSGELFF. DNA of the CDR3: TGTGCCAGCAGCCAAGACACGTTACCGACGGGTAGCGGGGAGCTGTTTTTT.